This TCR beta chain was recorded in a study of T-cell reconstitution after alpha-beta-depleted transplantation in children (TCRdb year 2016). About the full investigation: Using TCR repertoire profiling, the study quantitatively followed how T-cell immune reconstitution unfolded in children after TCRalphabeta/CD19-depleted allogeneic hematopoietic cell transplantation.

The paper's findings and limits, for the study overall: The apparently early alphabetaT-cell count recovery about two months after transplant was reportedly dependent on only several hundred rapidly expanded clones derived from non-depleted graft cells. The high TCRbeta diversity at day 60 in some patients was ascribed to recipient T cells and intrathymic progenitors that had survived conditioning. Over the following months the frequencies of hyperexpanded clones went down, and after one year T-cell counts and TCRbeta diversity were mostly credited to newly produced T cells.

There are 11 amino acids in the CDR3, from cysteine to phenylalanine inclusive. The only DNA kept is the CDR3, 33 bases in frame from the first base. V is cut by 2 bases and J by 4 bases, and the space between the germline ends is 5 bases. The germline V gene specifies SQVTM as CDR1 and ANQGSEA as CDR2. Reading the label with the study, this specimen's treatment or condition is: allogeneic hematopoietic cell transplantation with graft depleted of TCRalphabeta T cells and CD19 B cells. TCRalphabeta/CD19-depleted allogeneic hematopoietic cell grafts were given to the transplant recipients, all of whom were children. The library was made by PCR. Sequenced using an Illumina HiSeq 2500. To normalize quantification of the TCRbeta repertoire, the TCR libraries were built with molecular barcoding that relied on unique molecular identifiers. TCRdb reran the public reads through fastp at Q25 and MiXCR, keeping productive beta chains. Rows are unified per CDR3 protein, each entry keeping the most common DNA and genes. Across this sample there are hundreds of thousands of distinct CDR3 sequences, with 16% seen only once. 5% of the sample comes from the top ten.

A remark on this clonotype: Its antigen target is currently unknown. The input lacks base qualities; no much larger clone sits a single base away.

The sequence is built from TRBV29-1 and TRBJ1-1; the D gene is unclear. The sequence came from a male patient between 10 and 17 years old who had a stem cell transplant for acute lymphoblastic leukemia, so the T cells may come from the graft donor. The source material was PBMCs, mostly from graft donor cells, sampled 360 days after TCRalphabeta/CD19-depleted stem cell transplant. This receptor has the CDR3 CSVERLTEAFF. The DNA is TGCAGCGTTGAAAGGCTCACTGAAGCTTTCTTT.